What follows are 20 T cell receptor beta chains derived from one specimen sequenced in a study of beta chain features in type 1 diabetes. Investigators reverse transcribed all isolated RNA, so they sequenced expressed TCRB transcripts. Assay: immunoSEQ multiplex PCR; the TCRdb copy retains only in-frame clones and omits some. The sample has just over 600,000 clones; around 16% are singletons. The sample was naive CD4+ T cells from blood. Receptors originate from a man aged 18 to 29 in good health.

J is TRBJ1-6 and V is TRBV30, with D unresolved. There are 13 residues in the CDR3. The germline gives CDR1 GTSNPN, CDR2 SVGIG (reference sequence). Trimming left V 3 bases short and J 6 bases short, with 9 bases between. The CDR3 nucleotides are TGTGCCTGGAGGTTAGGTGGTAATTCACCCCTCCACTTT. Translated: CAWRLGGNSPLHF.

The table lists this clone with a few counts. One end of the junction does not line up with germline, which may come from a read error. The chain uses TRBV6-5 and TRBJ2-3; D might be TRBD2 (5 bases). Germline assignment: CDR1 MNHEY and CDR2 SVGAGI. CDR3 size: 14 residues. CDR3 sequence: CASSLIPGGPTMNF. The CDR3 nucleotides are TGTGCCAGCAGCCTAATCCCCGGCGGGCCGACAATGAATTTT.

The chain carries TRBV6-5 and TRBJ2-2, with 8 bases identical to TRBD2. Trimming at V came to 7 bases and at J to 4 bases, leaving 2 bases not matched to a gene. The CDR3 is 13 amino acids. Germline V gives CDR1 MNHEY, CDR2 SVGAGI. The CDR3 protein is CASMSGSTGELFF. The CDR3 DNA follows: TGTGCCAGCATGAGCGGGAGCACCGGGGAGCTGTTTTTT.

This clone was counted a few times. The chain employs TRBV7-2 and TRBJ1-1; 7 bases align to TRBD1. V shed 5 bases and J 0 bases; nucleotides not matched to a gene: 6. From germline, CDR1 is SGHTA and CDR2 FQGNSA. The CDR3 is 15 residues long. The CDR3 bases are TGTGCCAGCAGCCCTCAGGGGGGTTTGAACACTGAAGCTTTCTTT. It specifies CASSPQGGLNTEAFF.

This chain joins TRBV6-5 and TRBJ2-3; 7 bases are shared with TRBD2. CDR1 and CDR2 (germline): MNHEY, SVGAGI. This CDR3 spans 15 amino acids. V shed 0 bases and J 8 bases; nucleotides not matched to a gene: 8. The CDR3 DNA is TGTGCCAGCAGTTACTCGACAGCTAGCGGAGGTACGCAGTATTTT. This sequence encodes CASSYSTASGGTQYF.

The rearrangement links TRBV29-1 to TRBJ2-1, with D maybe TRBD2 (5 bases). CDR3 size: 16 residues. V was clipped by 4 bases and J by 0 bases, with 16 bases between them. In germline, CDR1 is SQVTM, CDR2 ANQGSEA. Here the CDR3 reads CSVVGDYATSYNEQFF. CDR3 coding DNA: TGCAGCGTTGTGGGAGACTACGCTACCTCCTACAATGAGCAGTTCTTC.

This chain links TRBV19 with TRBJ1-2, with 8 bases lining up with TRBD1. Germline CDR1 and CDR2: LNHDA and SQIVND (reference sequence). V was clipped by 5 bases and J by 2 bases; unmatched bases: 10. The CDR3 spans 16 residues. For the CDR3, the DNA is TGTGCCAGTAGTTCCCGGGGCAGGGGGCCGAACTATGGCTACACCTTC. Its translation is CASSSRGRGPNYGYTF.

The CDR3 DNA reads TGTGCCAGCAGCTTAGTGGGAGATACGCAGTATTTT. This codes for CASSLVGDTQYF. The chain combines TRBV7-6 with TRBJ2-3; D unresolved. Deletions cut 1 base from V and 5 bases from J, with 4 bases between. The germline V gene encodes CDR1 SGHVS and CDR2 FNYEAQ. This CDR3 region has 12 residues.

This clone was counted only a few times. The chain combines TRBV5-1 with TRBJ2-7; weak D call: TRBD1 (6 bases). The CDR3 is 15 amino acids. Looked up from germline, CDR1 is SGHRS and CDR2 is YFSETQ. V was cut by 0 bases and J by 2 bases, with 12 bases left in between. The CDR3 DNA sequence: TGCGCCAGCAGCTTGGAAGGGACACCTACCTACGAGCAGTACTTC. It codes for CASSLEGTPTYEQYF.

This clone was observed a few times. The chain uses TRBV27 and TRBJ1-1; D unclear. The V end lost 1 base, the J end lost 4 bases, and 10 bases lay between the germline ends. The CDR3 length is 14 residues. The germline V gene has CDR1 MNHEY and CDR2 SMNVEV (reference sequence). CDR3 DNA sequence: TGTGCCAGCAGTTTATTGAGCATCGGCACTGAAGCTTTCTTT. The encoded protein is CASSLLSIGTEAFF.

The chain links TRBV6-6 to TRBJ2-5, with a possible D match to TRBD1 (6 bases). Judging by the DNA end, TRBJ2-7 fits better; the J call may be wrong. Germline V lookup: CDR1 MNHNY, CDR2 SVGAGI (reference sequence). The CDR3 is made up of 14 amino acids. CDR3 coding DNA: TGTGCCAGCGGCACCGGACAGTCCTACGACGAGCAGTACTTC. Its protein product is CASGTGQSYDEQYF.

This chain connects TRBV7-3 to TRBJ2-5; 10 positions match TRBD2. V lost 5 bases to trimming and J lost 4 bases; unmatched junction nucleotides: 7. CDR1 SGHTA and CDR2 FQGTGA come from the germline V gene. This CDR3 has 15 amino acids. The CDR3 DNA reads TGTGCCAGCAGCCCCCGGACTAGCGGAACAGAGACCCAGTACTTC. Its protein product is CASSPRTSGTETQYF.

The chain couples TRBV7-8 to TRBJ1-3; D call uncertain. The CDR3 has 14 amino acids. Germline CDR1 SGHVS, CDR2 FQNEAQ. The V and J ends lost 1 base and 4 bases respectively, with 8 bases between them. The CDR3 coding sequence is TGTGCCAGCAGCTTAGAATCCCGCGGAAACACCATATATTTT. Its protein product is CASSLESRGNTIYF.

This clone was counted only a few times. The J gene is TRBJ1-5, the V gene TRBV27; 10 bases match TRBD1. The V gene's germline CDR1 is MNHEY and CDR2 SMNVEV (reference sequence). The CDR3 sequence is 15 residues long. V trimming: 5 bases; J trimming: 6 bases; junction bases outside the gene matches: 7. The chain's CDR3 is CASSRDRGLSQPQHF. The CDR3 nucleotides read TGTGCCAGCAGTAGGGACAGGGGATTGAGTCAGCCCCAGCATTTT.

V and J are TRBV11-2 and TRBJ2-1, with D possibly matching TRBD1 (5 bases). The germline V and J ends were trimmed by 2 bases and 5 bases, with 22 bases remaining between them. Germline CDR1 is SGHAT and CDR2 is FQNNGV. The CDR3 loop spans 18 amino acids. CDR3 amino acids: CASSLFPRRQGRNNEQFF. CDR3 in DNA: TGTGCCAGCAGCTTATTTCCCCGTAGGCAGGGAAGGAACAATGAGCAGTTCTTC.

The rearrangement links TRBV5-1 to TRBJ2-1, with a weak D call TRBD1 (6 bases). The V and J ends lost 0 bases and 6 bases respectively, with 7 bases between them. There are 13 residues in the CDR3. Germline V CDR1 and CDR2: SGHRS, YFSETQ. The CDR3 DNA reads TGCGCCAGCAGCTTGGGGGGGCCCAATGAGCAGTTCTTC. The encoded protein is CASSLGGPNEQFF. Using reference TRBV5-1 and TRBJ2-1 for the parts outside the CDR3, the full variable domain is KAGVTQTPRYLIKTRGQQVTLSCSPISGHRSVSWYQQTPGQGLQFLFEYFSETQRNKGNFPGRFSGRQFSNSRSEMNVSTLELGDSALYLCASSLGGPNEQFFGPGTRLTVL.

V and J are TRBV4-1 and TRBJ1-5, with D perhaps TRBD1 (5 bases). In germline, CDR1 is MGHRA, CDR2 YSYEKL. V gave up 6 bases and J gave up 2 bases, with 17 bases separating them. The CDR3 has 16 residues. In nucleotides, the CDR3 is TGCGCCAGCAGACCTAACCCGGCGGGGGGCAATCAGCCCCAGCATTTT. Protein product: CASRPNPAGGNQPQHF.

Only a few counts were recorded for this clone. This chain joins TRBV25-1 and TRBJ1-1, with D possibly being TRBD1 (6 bases). Trimming stripped 3 bases from V and 9 bases from J, with 20 bases between. This CDR3 comprises 15 residues. CDR1 is MGHDK, CDR2 SYGVNS, per germline. CDR3 loop: CASSEAAGGLKKAFF. The CDR3 nucleotides are TGTGCCAGCAGTGAGGCCGCTGGGGGGCTTAAAAAAGCTTTCTTT.

The rearrangement links TRBV6-6 to TRBJ2-7, with unresolved D. Trimming removed 4 bases at V and 7 bases at J, with 17 bases between. CDR1 MNHNY and CDR2 SVGAGI come from the germline V gene (reference sequence). The CDR3 has 14 amino acids. CDR3 amino acids: CASSWAGWSLEQYF. The CDR3 DNA is TGTGCCAGCAGTTGGGCCGGCTGGTCTTTGGAGCAGTACTTC.

This chain uses TRBV4-3 with TRBJ1-2; TRBD1 matches 7 bases. The germline gives CDR1 LGHNA, CDR2 YSLEER. The V segment lost 0 bases and the J segment 4 bases; nucleotides outside the gene matches: 5. The CDR3 contains 15 residues. The CDR3 DNA follows: TGCGCCAGCAGCCAAGAAGGCGGGACAGCCTATGGCTACACCTTC. This translates into CASSQEGGTAYGYTF.